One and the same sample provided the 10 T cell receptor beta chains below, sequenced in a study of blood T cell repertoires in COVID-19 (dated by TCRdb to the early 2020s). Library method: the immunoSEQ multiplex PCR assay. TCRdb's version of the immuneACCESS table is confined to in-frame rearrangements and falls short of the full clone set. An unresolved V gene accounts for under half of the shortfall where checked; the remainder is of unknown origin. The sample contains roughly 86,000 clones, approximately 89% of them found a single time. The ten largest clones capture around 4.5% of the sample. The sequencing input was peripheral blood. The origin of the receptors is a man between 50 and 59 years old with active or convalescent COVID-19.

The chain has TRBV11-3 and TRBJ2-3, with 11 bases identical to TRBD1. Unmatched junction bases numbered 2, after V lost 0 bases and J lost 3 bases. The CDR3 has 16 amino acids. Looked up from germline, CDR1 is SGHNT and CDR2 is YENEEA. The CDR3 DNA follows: TGTGCCAGCAGCTTAGATGGGACAGGGGGTACAGATACGCAGTATTTT. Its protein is CASSLDGTGGTDTQYF.

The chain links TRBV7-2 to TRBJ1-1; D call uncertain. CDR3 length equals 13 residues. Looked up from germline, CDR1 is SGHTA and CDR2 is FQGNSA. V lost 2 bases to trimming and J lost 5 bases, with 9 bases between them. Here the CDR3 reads CASSLNRKTEAFF. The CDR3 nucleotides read TGTGCCAGCAGCTTAAACAGAAAGACTGAAGCTTTCTTT.

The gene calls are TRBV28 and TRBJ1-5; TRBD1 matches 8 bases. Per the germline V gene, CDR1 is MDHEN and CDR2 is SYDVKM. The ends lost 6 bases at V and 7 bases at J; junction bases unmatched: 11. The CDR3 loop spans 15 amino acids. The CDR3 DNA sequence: TGTGCCAGCAGGCCAGGACAGGGCGAAACGCAGCCCCAGCATTTT. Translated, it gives CASRPGQGETQPQHF.

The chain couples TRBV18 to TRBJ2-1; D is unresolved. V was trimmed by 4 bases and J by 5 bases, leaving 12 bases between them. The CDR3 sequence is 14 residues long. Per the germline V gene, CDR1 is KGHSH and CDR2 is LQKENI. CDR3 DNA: TGTGCCAGCTCACGTCAAGAGACAAACAATGAGCAGTTCTTC. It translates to CASSRQETNNEQFF. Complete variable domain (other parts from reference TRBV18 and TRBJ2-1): NAGVMQNPRHLVRRRGQEARLRCSPMKGHSHVYWYRQLPEEGLKFMVYLQKENIIDESGMPKERFSAEFPKEGPSILRIQQVVRGDSAAYFCASSRQETNNEQFFGPGTRLTVL.

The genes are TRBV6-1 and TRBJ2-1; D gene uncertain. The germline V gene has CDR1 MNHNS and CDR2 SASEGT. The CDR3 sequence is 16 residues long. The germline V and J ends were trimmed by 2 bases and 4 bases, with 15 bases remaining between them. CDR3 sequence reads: CASSELGVSPYNEQFF. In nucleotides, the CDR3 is TGTGCCAGCAGTGAACTCGGAGTTAGCCCTTACAATGAGCAGTTCTTC.

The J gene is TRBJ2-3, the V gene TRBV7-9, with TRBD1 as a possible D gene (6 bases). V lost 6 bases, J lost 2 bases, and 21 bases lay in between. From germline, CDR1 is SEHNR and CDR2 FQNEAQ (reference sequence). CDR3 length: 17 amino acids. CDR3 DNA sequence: TGTGCCAGCAGTTCCCCCCCAGGGGCCGAGTACACAGATACGCAGTATTTT. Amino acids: CASSSPPGAEYTDTQYF.

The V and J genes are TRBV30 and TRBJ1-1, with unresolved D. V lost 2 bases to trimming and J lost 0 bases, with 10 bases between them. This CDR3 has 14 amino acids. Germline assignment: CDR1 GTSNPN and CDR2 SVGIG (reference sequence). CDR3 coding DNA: TGTGCCTGGAGTCGGGATTCCATGAACACTGAAGCTTTCTTT. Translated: CAWSRDSMNTEAFF.

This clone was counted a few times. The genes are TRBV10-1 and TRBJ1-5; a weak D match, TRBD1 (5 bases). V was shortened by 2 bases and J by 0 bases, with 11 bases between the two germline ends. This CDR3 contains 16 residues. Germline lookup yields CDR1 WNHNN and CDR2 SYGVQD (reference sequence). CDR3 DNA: TGCGCCAGCAGTGAGACCAACAGGTCTAGCAATCAGCCCCAGCATTTT. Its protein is CASSETNRSSNQPQHF.

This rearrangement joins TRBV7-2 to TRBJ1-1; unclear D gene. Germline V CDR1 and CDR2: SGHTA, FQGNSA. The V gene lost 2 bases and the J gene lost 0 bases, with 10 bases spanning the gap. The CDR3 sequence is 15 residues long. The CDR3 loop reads CASSLRWRMNTEAFF. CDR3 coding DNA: TGTGCCAGCAGCTTAAGATGGAGAATGAACACTGAAGCTTTCTTT.

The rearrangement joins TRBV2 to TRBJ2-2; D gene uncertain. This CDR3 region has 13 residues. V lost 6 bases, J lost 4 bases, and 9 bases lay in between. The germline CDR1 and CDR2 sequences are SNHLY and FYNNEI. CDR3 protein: CASRPGPTGELFF. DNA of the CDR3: TGTGCCAGCAGGCCAGGCCCCACCGGGGAGCTGTTTTTT.